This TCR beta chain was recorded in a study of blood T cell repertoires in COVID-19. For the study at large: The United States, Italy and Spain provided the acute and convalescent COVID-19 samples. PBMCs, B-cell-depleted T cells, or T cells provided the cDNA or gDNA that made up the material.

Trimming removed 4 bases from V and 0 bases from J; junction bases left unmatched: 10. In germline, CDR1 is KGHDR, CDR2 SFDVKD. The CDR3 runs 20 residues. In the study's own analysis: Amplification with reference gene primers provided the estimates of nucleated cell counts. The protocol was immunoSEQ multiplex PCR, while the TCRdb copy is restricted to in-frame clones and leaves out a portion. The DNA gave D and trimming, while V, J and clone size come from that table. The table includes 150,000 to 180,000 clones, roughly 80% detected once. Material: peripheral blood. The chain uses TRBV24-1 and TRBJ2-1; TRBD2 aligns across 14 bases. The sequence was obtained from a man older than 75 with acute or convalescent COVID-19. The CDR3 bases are TGTGCCACCAGTGAGTGGGGTGGGACTAGCGGGGGAAGCTCCTACAATGAGCAGTTCTTC. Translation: CATSEWGGTSGGSSYNEQFF.